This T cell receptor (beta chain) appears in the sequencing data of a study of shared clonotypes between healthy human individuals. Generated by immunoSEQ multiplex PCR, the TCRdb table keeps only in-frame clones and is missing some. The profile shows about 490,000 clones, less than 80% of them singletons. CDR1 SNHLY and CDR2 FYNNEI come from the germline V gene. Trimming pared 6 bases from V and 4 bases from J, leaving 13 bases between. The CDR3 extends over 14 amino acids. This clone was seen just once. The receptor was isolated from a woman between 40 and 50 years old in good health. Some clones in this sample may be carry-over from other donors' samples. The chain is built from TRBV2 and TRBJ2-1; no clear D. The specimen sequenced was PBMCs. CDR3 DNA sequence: TGTGCCAGCAGGCTGGGATTCGCTTACAATGAGCAGTTCTTC. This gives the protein CASRLGFAYNEQFF.